The 26 T cell receptor beta chains given below trace back to one sample, sequenced in a study of shared T cell receptors in the human thymus. The repertoire was sequenced with immunoSEQ multiplex PCR; TCRdb's copy has only in-frame clones and lacks some. The data contain some 720,000 clones, around 87% of them seen just once; the ten biggest clones take up about 0.01%. The sample was also reused in another study, on human thymus T cells.

Sequencing input: thymocytes. Receptors were obtained from a boy younger than two with a congenital heart defect.

The chain has TRBV2 and TRBJ2-3; TRBD2 agrees at 7 bases. CDR1 and CDR2 (germline): SNHLY, FYNNEI. The trim removed 8 bases at V and 4 bases at J, leaving 6 bases unmatched. The CDR3 runs to 13 residues. CDR3 coding DNA: TGTGCCAGCGAGACGGGAGGCGCAGATACGCAGTATTTT. Its protein product is CASETGGADTQYF.

Turning to this clone: The identical CDR3 is also encoded by other nucleotide sequences in the sample. The chain employs TRBV5-1 and TRBJ2-7, with D perhaps TRBD2 (6 bases). Germline-derived CDR1 and CDR2 are SGHRS and YFSETQ. The length of the CDR3 is 15 residues. V lost 0 bases to trimming and J lost 0 bases, with 10 bases between them. CDR3 amino acids: CASSLAAGSSYEQYF. CDR3 DNA sequence: TGCGCCAGCAGCTTGGCTGCGGGGAGCTCCTACGAGCAGTACTTC.

This clone has just one count. V and J are TRBV9 and TRBJ2-1; TRBD2 agrees at 14 bases. The CDR3 runs to 22 residues. The junction had 21 bases not matched to a gene; V was cut back by 1 base and J by 6 bases. The V gene's germline CDR1 is SGDLS and CDR2 YYNGEE. CDR3 region: CASSVTTSGGLAGDPPPNEQFF. DNA for the CDR3: TGTGCCAGCAGCGTAACAACCTCGGGGGGACTAGCGGGAGACCCTCCCCCCAATGAGCAGTTCTTC. The full variable domain, in which reference TRBV9 and TRBJ2-1 provide the parts outside the CDR3, is DSGVTQTPKHLITATGQRVTLRCSPRSGDLSVYWYQQSLDQGLQFLIQYYNGEERAKGNILERFSAQQFPDLHSELNLSSLELGDSALYFCASSVTTSGGLAGDPPPNEQFFGPGTRLTVL.

This sequence joins TRBV30 and TRBJ1-5; no reliable D call. CDR3 length equals 14 residues. The V gene's germline CDR1 is GTSNPN and CDR2 SVGIG (reference sequence). Trimming shortened V by 4 bases and J by 4 bases, and 14 bases separated the two germline ends. Written as DNA, the CDR3 is TGTGCCTGGAATCTGGGCCGGACTAATCAGCCCCAGCATTTT. Amino acid sequence: CAWNLGRTNQPQHF. The full variable domain, its missing parts supplied by reference TRBV30 and TRBJ1-5, is SQTIHQWPATLVQPVGSPLSLECTVEGTSNPNLYWYRQAAGRGLQLLFYSVGIGQISSEVPQNLSASRPQDRQFILSSKKLLLSDSGFYLCAWNLGRTNQPQHFGDGTRLSIL.

The V and J genes are TRBV1 and TRBJ2-1; the D call in the table, TRBD1, was not verified against the DNA. TRBV1 is a known pseudogene. The CDR3 is 13 amino acids. The CDR3 DNA reads TGCACCAGCAGCCAACCCTGGGCTAAGGAGCAGTTCTTC. It translates to CTSSQPWAKEQFF.

The rearrangement uses TRBV5-4 and TRBJ2-7; tentatively, D is TRBD2 (6 bases). The ends were cut back, 3 bases at V and 5 bases at J, with 18 bases in the middle. The CDR3 length is 15 residues. Per germline, CDR1 SGHNT and CDR2 YYREEE (reference sequence). CDR3 in DNA: TGTGCCAGCAGCTCCATGAGGGGAGGTACCCACGAGCAGTACTTC. Translating gives CASSSMRGGTHEQYF.

The J gene is TRBJ2-1, the V gene TRBV14; D is undetermined. The V end was cut by 1 base, the J end by 2 bases, with 9 bases between. Germline values: CDR1 SGHDN, CDR2 FVKESK. The CDR3 is 15 residues long. The CDR3 loop reads CASSQVSGTYNEQFF. Here the CDR3 DNA reads TGTGCCAGCAGCCAAGTGTCCGGTACCTACAATGAGCAGTTCTTC.

The gene calls are TRBV18 and TRBJ2-7; 13 nucleotides line up with TRBD2. Germline assignment: CDR1 KGHSH and CDR2 LQKENI. The CDR3 runs 19 residues. The V gene end was trimmed by 0 bases and the J gene end by 3 bases; junction bases not matched to a gene: 11. CDR3 nucleotide sequence: TGTGCCAGCTCACCACCGGTAATACTAGCGGGAGGGCCCTACTACGAGCAGTACTTC. Translation: CASSPPVILAGGPYYEQYF.

V gene TRBV7-6 combines with J gene TRBJ2-7, with a possible D match to TRBD2 (6 bases). V lost 0 bases and J lost 3, with 9 bases in between. From germline, CDR1 is SGHVS and CDR2 FNYEAQ. There are 14 residues in the CDR3. The CDR3 loop is CASSLAETSYEQYF. In DNA, the CDR3 is TGTGCCAGCAGCTTAGCGGAGACTAGCTACGAGCAGTACTTC.

This clone was detected only a few times. The chain combines TRBV4-1 with TRBJ2-7; 9 nucleotides line up with TRBD1. With V trimmed by 1 base and J by 6 bases, 10 bases remained unmatched. Germline V gene data show CDR1 as MGHRA and CDR2 as YSYEKL. The CDR3 is 16 residues long. Here the CDR3 reads CASSQAGDRVRSEQYF. CDR3 coding DNA: TGCGCCAGCAGCCAAGCGGGGGACAGGGTGAGGTCCGAGCAGTACTTC.

The chain couples TRBV5-1 to TRBJ2-1, with 7 bases identical to TRBD2. The CDR3 sequence is 16 residues long. J lost 6 bases, V lost 0 bases, and 9 bases had no gene match. Germline CDR1 and CDR2: SGHRS and YFSETQ. The CDR3 is CASSLASRTRLNEQFF. The CDR3 DNA is TGCGCCAGCAGCTTGGCCTCTAGGACTAGGCTCAATGAGCAGTTCTTC. Looking up the rest from reference TRBV5-1 and TRBJ2-1 gives the full variable domain: KAGVTQTPRYLIKTRGQQVTLSCSPISGHRSVSWYQQTPGQGLQFLFEYFSETQRNKGNFPGRFSGRQFSNSRSEMNVSTLELGDSALYLCASSLASRTRLNEQFFGPGTRLTVL.

This sequence joins TRBV29-1 and TRBJ2-7; 7 bases map to TRBD1. This CDR3 comprises 12 residues. The junction had 7 bases not matched to a gene; V was cut back by 7 bases and J by 4 bases. CDR1 is SQVTM, CDR2 ANQGSEA, per germline. The CDR3: CSAATGDYEQYF. The CDR3, as DNA: TGCAGCGCGGCAACAGGGGATTACGAGCAGTACTTC.

The V gene is TRBV25-1, the J gene TRBJ1-1; tentatively, D is TRBD1 (5 bases). Germline CDR1 is MGHDK and CDR2 is SYGVNS. The CDR3 length is 14 residues. The ends were cut back, 5 bases at V and 4 bases at J, with 14 bases in the middle. The DNA for the CDR3 is TGTGCCAGCAGTAGGAGGGGCCCCCTCACTGAAGCTTTCTTT. Translating it yields CASSRRGPLTEAFF.

The rearrangement joins TRBV2 to TRBJ2-5; 9 bases agree with TRBD2. The CDR3 sequence is 18 residues long. CDR1 is SNHLY, CDR2 FYNNEI, per germline. V gave up 2 bases and J gave up 5 bases; unmatched junction bases: 15. Written as DNA, the CDR3 is TGTGCCAGCAGTGAACAGTTGTTTCCTGCGGGAGGGGGGGAGACCCAGTACTTC. This codes for CASSEQLFPAGGGETQYF.

The rearrangement links TRBV14 to TRBJ1-3; D possibly corresponds to TRBD1 (6 bases). Germline CDR1 reads SGHDN; CDR2 reads FVKESK. The CDR3 has 15 amino acids. V gave up 1 base and J gave up 4 bases, with 11 bases separating them. CDR3 coding DNA: TGTGCCAGCAGCCAAGTACAGGGATCCGGAAACACCATATATTTT. Its protein is CASSQVQGSGNTIYF. Complete variable domain (other parts from reference TRBV14 and TRBJ1-3): EAGVTQFPSHSVIEKGQTVTLRCDPISGHDNLYWYRRVMGKEIKFLLHFVKESKQDESGMPNNRFLAERTGGTYSTLKVQPAELEDSGVYFCASSQVQGSGNTIYFGEGSWLTVV.

The DNA of the CDR3 is TGTGCCAGCAGCGTGGATAGCGGGAGCCCCACCTACGAGCAGTACTTC. Its translation is CASSVDSGSPTYEQYF. The rearrangement links TRBV14 to TRBJ2-7; 9 bases line up with TRBD2. This CDR3 is built from 16 residues. V gave up 5 bases and J gave up 2 bases; unmatched junction bases: 10. Germline V gene data show CDR1 as SGHDN and CDR2 as FVKESK.

This rearrangement joins TRBV5-4 to TRBJ2-3, with 9 bases fitting TRBD2. In germline, CDR1 is SGHNT, CDR2 YYREEE (reference sequence). V dropped 5 bases and J dropped 2; count of bases not matched to a gene: 9. This CDR3 spans 16 amino acids. The CDR3 protein is CASSCRTSEDTDTQYF. The CDR3 region has the DNA TGTGCCAGCAGTTGTAGGACTAGCGAAGACACAGATACGCAGTATTTT.

The chain has TRBV27 and TRBJ2-7, with D perhaps matching TRBD2 (5 bases). Trimming shortened V by 7 bases and J by 6 bases, and 19 bases separated the two germline ends. This CDR3 comprises 14 residues. CDR1 MNHEY and CDR2 SMNVEV come from the germline V gene (reference sequence). The CDR3 reads CASIKRTPWGEQYF. For the CDR3, the DNA is TGTGCCAGCATAAAGCGGACTCCTTGGGGCGAGCAGTACTTC.

The gene calls are TRBV28 and TRBJ2-3; possibly TRBD2 for D (5 bases). The V gene lost 2 bases and the J gene lost 0 bases, with 12 bases spanning the gap. The CDR3 consists of 16 residues. Germline lookup yields CDR1 MDHEN and CDR2 SYDVKM. The DNA for the CDR3 is TGTGCCAGCAGTTTAAGCGGAGTCTCTAGCACAGATACGCAGTATTTT. As protein: CASSLSGVSSTDTQYF. The complete variable domain, with remaining parts taken from reference TRBV28 and TRBJ2-3, reads DVKVTQSSRYLVKRTGEKVFLECVQDMDHENMFWYRQDPGLGLRLIYFSYDVKMKEKGDIPEGYSVSREKKERFSLILESASTNQTSMYLCASSLSGVSSTDTQYFGPGTRLTVL.

The count of this clone is one. V and J are TRBV28 and TRBJ2-5, with 11 bases that match TRBD2. The J segment lost 2 bases and the V segment lost 7 bases, leaving 12 bases of the junction unmatched. Germline V gene data show CDR1 as MDHEN and CDR2 as SYDVKM. This CDR3 comprises 17 residues. The CDR3 sequence is CASTGPGTSGPQETQYF. In DNA form, the CDR3 reads TGTGCCAGCACTGGTCCCGGGACTAGCGGACCTCAAGAGACCCAGTACTTC.

The rearrangement uses TRBV5-1 and TRBJ1-5; TRBD1 agrees at 8 bases. This CDR3 spans 14 amino acids. V lost 2 bases and J lost 7; bases outside the gene matches: 5. Germline V lookup: CDR1 SGHRS, CDR2 YFSETQ. In DNA form, the CDR3 reads TGCGCCAGCAGCTTAACAGGGGGAATGCAGCCCCAGCATTTT. Encoded protein: CASSLTGGMQPQHF. Using reference TRBV5-1 and TRBJ1-5 for the parts outside the CDR3, the full variable domain is KAGVTQTPRYLIKTRGQQVTLSCSPISGHRSVSWYQQTPGQGLQFLFEYFSETQRNKGNFPGRFSGRQFSNSRSEMNVSTLELGDSALYLCASSLTGGMQPQHFGDGTRLSIL.

The chain links TRBV19 to TRBJ2-7; possibly TRBD1 for D (5 bases). Germline CDR1 is LNHDA and CDR2 is SQIVND (reference sequence). V lost 6 bases and J lost 1, with 10 bases in between. The CDR3 runs to 13 residues. The CDR3: CASSPTESYEQYF. The CDR3 DNA sequence: TGTGCCAGTAGCCCGACAGAGTCCTACGAGCAGTACTTC. The complete variable domain, with remaining parts taken from reference TRBV19 and TRBJ2-7, reads DGGITQSPKYLFRKEGQNVTLSCEQNLNHDAMYWYRQDPGQGLRLIYYSQIVNDFQKGDIAEGYSVSREKKESFPLTVTSAQKNPTAFYLCASSPTESYEQYFGPGTRLTVT.

This chain links TRBV4-3 with TRBJ2-7, with D possibly TRBD2 on 6 matching bases. The CDR3 is 16 residues long. Trimming removed 0 bases from V and 2 bases from J, with 14 bases in between. Germline-derived CDR1 and CDR2 are LGHNA and YSLEER. The CDR3 DNA reads TGCGCCAGCAGCCAAGATCATTGGACTACGGCCTACGAGCAGTACTTC. This gives the protein CASSQDHWTTAYEQYF.

This chain connects TRBV4-3 to TRBJ2-7; TRBD1 matches at 8 bases. There are 13 residues in the CDR3. Germline lookup yields CDR1 LGHNA and CDR2 YSLEER. V lost 3 bases to trimming and J lost 6 bases; unmatched junction nucleotides: 4. The DNA of the CDR3 is TGCGCCAGCAGCCAGCAGGGGGCTGGCGAGCAGTACTTC. It codes for CASSQQGAGEQYF.

The chain has TRBV11-2 and TRBJ2-4; 12 nucleotides line up with TRBD2. Per the germline V gene, CDR1 is SGHAT and CDR2 is FQNNGV. The CDR3 runs 19 residues. The V gene end was trimmed by 3 bases and the J gene end by 9 bases; junction bases not matched to a gene: 18. The DNA of the CDR3 is TGTGCCAGCAGCTTCTGGACTAGCGGGACCTATTCAGCCAGGGTCATTCAGTACTTC. Translation gives CASSFWTSGTYSARVIQYF.

J is TRBJ1-3 and V is TRBV18, with D unresolved. From germline, CDR1 is KGHSH and CDR2 LQKENI. This CDR3 spans 15 amino acids. The V end lost 2 bases, the J end lost 4 bases, and 12 bases lay between the germline ends. CDR3 DNA: TGTGCCAGCTCACCAACTCGAGAATCAGGAAACACCATATATTTT. Translation: CASSPTRESGNTIYF.